The 25 T cell receptor beta chains given below trace back to one sample, sequenced in a study of T cells in Graves' hyperthyroidism and ophthalmopathy. TCR beta CDR3 sequences were amplified from RNA transcripts. The TCR CDR3 was amplified in a first-round RT-PCR using the HTBI primer set. From the multiplex PCR reads, TCRdb called clonotypes with MiXCR, one entry per CDR3 protein. The data hold some 440,000 distinct CDR3 sequences, with more than 15% observed a single time. Sequenced input: blood. These receptors all come from a woman aged 18-29 years with Graves' hyperthyroidism.

The rearrangement links TRBV28 to TRBJ1-3, with D unresolved. Deletions cut 7 bases from V and 0 bases from J, with 13 bases between. Germline V gene sequence: CDR1 MDHEN, CDR2 SYDVKM. This CDR3 is built from 15 residues. CDR3 nucleotides: TGTGCCAGCACCCACCGGGCTAACTCTGGAAACACCATATATTTT. Encoded protein: CASTHRANSGNTIYF.

The table lists this clonotype with many counts. V and J are TRBV20-1 and TRBJ2-1, with 13 bases fitting TRBD2. V shed 2 bases, J shed 8 bases, and the junction held 12 bases outside the gene matches. The CDR3 has 17 amino acids. Germline V gene data show CDR1 as DFQATT and CDR2 as SNEGSKA (reference sequence). DNA for the CDR3: TGCAGTGCTAGAAAACTAGCGGGAGGGAACTCGGGGGATGAGCAGTTCTTC. It translates to CSARKLAGGNSGDEQFF.

The table lists this clonotype with many counts. The chain uses TRBV10-3 and TRBJ2-5; D unclear. V lost 10 bases and J lost 5, with 17 bases in between. CDR3 length: 13 amino acids. Looked up from germline, CDR1 is ENHRY and CDR2 is SYGVKD. CDR3 sequence (DNA): TGTGCCACCCGTTTAGGCCCGGACGAGACCCAGTACTTC. Translating gives CATRLGPDETQYF.

This clonotype was seen repeatedly, ten times or more. The V gene is TRBV2, the J gene TRBJ1-6; 7 bases are shared with TRBD1. V shed 6 bases, J shed 6 bases, and the junction held 11 bases outside the gene matches. CDR1 and CDR2 (germline): SNHLY, FYNNEI. The CDR3 is 16 residues long. This CDR3 is CASRGPPGQPNSPLHF. The CDR3 bases are TGTGCCAGCAGGGGACCTCCGGGACAGCCTAATTCACCCCTCCACTTT.

This clonotype was picked up many times. This CDR3 is CASSSLAGWVHEQFF. The CDR3 DNA follows: TGTGCCAGCAGTTCTCTAGCGGGATGGGTACATGAGCAGTTCTTC. The chain recombines TRBV12-3 or TRBV12-4 with TRBJ2-1, with 9 bases identical to TRBD2. CDR3 length: 15 residues. Trimming at V came to 4 bases and at J to 8 bases, leaving 9 bases not matched to a gene.

The table lists this clonotype with many counts. V usage is TRBV7-9 and J usage is TRBJ2-3; 10 nucleotides match TRBD2. The germline V gene has CDR1 SEHNR and CDR2 FQNEAQ (reference sequence). V gave up 3 bases and J gave up 1 base; unmatched junction bases: 4. This CDR3 spans 16 amino acids. The DNA for the CDR3 is TGTGCCAGCAGCTTCCTCCTAGCGGGGGGCACAGATACGCAGTATTTT. Its translation is CASSFLLAGGTDTQYF.

The table lists this clonotype with many counts. J is TRBJ1-1 and V is TRBV7-6; 9 bases fit TRBD1. Germline V gene lookup returns CDR1 SGHVS and CDR2 FNYEAQ. J lost 0 bases, V lost 1 base, and 9 bases had no gene match. The CDR3 runs to 18 residues. The CDR3 DNA is TGTGCCAGCAGCTTAGTGTCGGGACAGGGTAGCATGAACACTGAAGCTTTCTTT. Translating it yields CASSLVSGQGSMNTEAFF.

Many counts were recorded for this clonotype. CDR3 in DNA: TGCGCCAGCAGCCAAGAAGGTGTGGGGACAAAAGCTTTCTTT. Translating gives CASSQEGVGTKAFF. The V gene is TRBV4-1, the J gene TRBJ1-1; TRBD1 might be the D (6 bases). CDR1 is MGHRA, CDR2 YSYEKL, per germline. V was cut by 0 bases and J by 9 bases, with 14 bases left in between. The length of the CDR3 is 14 residues.

The rearrangement joins TRBV4-1 to TRBJ1-4; D ambiguous. Germline V CDR1 and CDR2: MGHRA, YSYEKL. The V gene lost 1 base and the J gene lost 5 bases, with 8 bases spanning the gap. CDR3 size: 14 residues. CDR3 sequence: CASSQVSINEKLFF. The CDR3 DNA is TGCGCCAGCAGCCAAGTTAGCATAAATGAAAAACTGTTTTTT.

V is TRBV11-2 and J is TRBJ2-1; TRBD1 might be the D (7 bases). This CDR3 contains 14 residues. CDR1 is SGHAT and CDR2 is FQNNGV in the germline V gene. V dropped 5 bases and J dropped 6 bases, with 14 bases sitting between them. The CDR3 loop reads CASSAGGSSNEQFF. The DNA for the CDR3 is TGTGCCAGCAGCGCAGGGGGGAGCTCCAATGAGCAGTTCTTC.

A note on this clonotype: It is unclear where the CDR3 begins or ends on the DNA, so no DNA is shown, and the CDR3 is as TCRdb lists it. CDR3 amino acids: CSARDWGTPYEQYFGPGNSPLHF. The gene calls are TRBV20-1 and TRBJ1-6; the table names TRBD1, a call not compared with the DNA. Including both end residues, the CDR3 is 23 amino acids long. Germline values: CDR1 DFQATT, CDR2 SNEGSKA (reference sequence).

This clonotype was recorded at least ten times. The rearrangement joins TRBV18 to TRBJ1-4; D might be TRBD1 (5 bases). Germline loops: CDR1 KGHSH, CDR2 LQKENI. The ends were cut back, 6 bases at V and 8 bases at J, with 16 bases in the middle. This CDR3 region has 14 residues. The CDR3 bases are TGTGCCAGCTCCCCGGGACTTGGAGACGAAAAACTGTTTTTT. Its translation is CASSPGLGDEKLFF.

In this sample, this clonotype turned up many times. The chain couples TRBV27 to TRBJ2-1; 9 nucleotides agree with TRBD2. Germline V gene data show CDR1 as MNHEY and CDR2 as SMNVEV (reference sequence). V lost 6 bases, J lost 7 bases, and 7 bases stayed unmatched. The CDR3 loop spans 14 amino acids. DNA for the CDR3: TGTGCCAGCAGGAGTAGCGGGAGAGAAAATGAGCAGTTCTTC. Protein sequence: CASRSSGRENEQFF.

Only a few counts were recorded for this clonotype. The junction does not match germline at one end; this may be a read error. CDR3 nucleotides: TGCAGTGCTAGAACCCCCAAACAGGGGGTAGGCACCCGGGAGCTGTTTTTT. Amino acids: CSARTPKQGVGTRELFF. V and J are TRBV20-1 and TRBJ2-2, with TRBD1 matching over 8 bases. The germline V gene encodes CDR1 DFQATT and CDR2 SNEGSKA (reference sequence). The CDR3 is 17 residues long.

DNA for the CDR3: TGTGCCAGCAGATCCTCATTCGGCAGTGGCTACACCTTC. The encoded protein is CASRSSFGSGYTF. V is TRBV6-1 and J is TRBJ1-2; D call uncertain. V was pared by 6 bases and J by 7 bases, with 15 bases between. The CDR3 consists of 13 residues. Looked up from germline, CDR1 is MNHNS and CDR2 is SASEGT.

Ten or more counts support this clonotype. The chain has TRBV7-3 and TRBJ2-7, with 9 nucleotides matching TRBD2. J lost 4 bases, V lost 2 bases, and 6 bases had no gene match. CDR3 size: 15 residues. Germline-derived CDR1 and CDR2 are SGHTA and FQGTGA. The CDR3 DNA follows: TGTGCCAGCAGCTTAGTAGCGGGGGCCGCATACGAGCAGTACTTC. Translated: CASSLVAGAAYEQYF.

This clonotype was counted at least ten times. J is TRBJ2-3 and V is TRBV7-3, with a tentative D call TRBD2 (5 bases). V dropped 5 bases and J dropped 6 bases, with 9 bases sitting between them. Germline V gene sequence: CDR1 SGHTA, CDR2 FQGTGA. The length of the CDR3 is 12 residues. Written as DNA, the CDR3 is TGTGCCAGCAGCACGGACTGGGATACGCAGTATTTT. Translated: CASSTDWDTQYF. The entire variable domain, with the rest obtained from reference TRBV7-3 and TRBJ2-3, is as follows: GAGVSQTPSNKVTEKGKYVELRCDPISGHTALYWYRQSLGQGPEFLIYFQGTGAADDSGLPNDRFFAVRPEGSVSTLKIQRTERGDSAVYLCASSTDWDTQYFGPGTRLTVL.

The rearrangement uses TRBV7-2 and TRBJ2-1; D is undetermined. CDR1 and CDR2 (germline): SGHTA, FQGNSA. Trimming took 4 bases from V and 8 from J, leaving 12 bases between them. This CDR3 is built from 13 residues. The CDR3 sequence: CASSSKIYHEQFF. DNA for the CDR3: TGTGCCAGCAGCTCCAAAATTTACCATGAGCAGTTCTTC. The full variable domain, rest sourced from reference TRBV7-2 and TRBJ2-1, is GAGVSQSPSNKVTEKGKDVELRCDPISGHTALYWYRQSLGQGLEFLIYFQGNSAPDKSGLPSDRFSAERTGGSVSTLTIQRTQQEDSAVYLCASSSKIYHEQFFGPGTRLTVL.

Ten or more counts support this clonotype. The chain combines TRBV6-1 with TRBJ1-4; 8 positions agree with TRBD1. CDR3 length equals 14 residues. The junction had 6 bases not matched to a gene; V was cut back by 7 bases and J by 5 bases. Germline V gene lookup returns CDR1 MNHNS and CDR2 SASEGT. The CDR3 protein is CASTGGYENEKLFF. In nucleotides, the CDR3 is TGTGCCAGCACAGGGGGCTATGAAAATGAAAAACTGTTTTTT.

J is TRBJ1-5 and V is TRBV7-9; D not certain. The CDR3 covers 13 residues. Germline V gene lookup returns CDR1 SEHNR and CDR2 FQNEAQ (reference sequence). Trimming shortened V by 3 bases and J by 5 bases, and 8 bases separated the two germline ends. The CDR3 is CASSFERDQPQHF. The CDR3 nucleotides read TGTGCCAGCAGCTTCGAGAGGGATCAGCCCCAGCATTTT.

The chain employs TRBV20-1 and TRBJ1-5, with D tentatively TRBD1 (5 bases). Germline V gene lookup returns CDR1 DFQATT and CDR2 SNEGSKA (reference sequence). The CDR3 consists of 18 residues. V lost 6 bases and J lost 0, with 24 bases in between. CDR3 loop: CSAPRSGTERYSNQPQHF. CDR3 coding DNA: TGCAGTGCGCCAAGATCCGGGACGGAACGTTATAGCAATCAGCCCCAGCATTTT.

This clonotype was counted many times. The V gene is TRBV12-3 or TRBV12-4, the J gene TRBJ2-7; 11 positions match TRBD2. The CDR3 covers 15 residues. Trimming at V came to 8 bases and at J to 4 bases, leaving 10 bases not matched to a gene. DNA for the CDR3: TGTGCCAGCGGACGTAGCACTAGCGGGAGTTACGAGCAGTACTTC. This encodes CASGRSTSGSYEQYF.

This clonotype occurred many times. CDR3 region: CSAPASSGSYEQYF. The CDR3 DNA sequence: TGCAGTGCCCCCGCCTCTAGCGGTTCCTACGAGCAGTACTTC. This chain joins TRBV20-1 and TRBJ2-7; TRBD2 agrees at 7 bases. CDR1 DFQATT and CDR2 SNEGSKA come from the germline V gene (reference sequence). Trimming removed 6 bases from V and 1 base from J; junction bases left unmatched: 9. CDR3 size: 14 residues.

This clonotype was seen many times. This chain links TRBV12-3 or TRBV12-4 with TRBJ1-2; weak D call: TRBD1 (5 bases). Trimming cost V 5 bases and J 8 bases, with 15 bases left between them. CDR3 size: 13 residues. CDR3 nucleotide sequence: TGTGCCAGCAGTACCGGGGCCCCAGGAGGCTACACCTTC. It specifies CASSTGAPGGYTF.

This clonotype has at least ten counts. The chain employs TRBV30 and TRBJ2-5; the D gene is possibly TRBD2 (6 bases). CDR1 and CDR2 (germline): GTSNPN, SVGIG (reference sequence). Trimming stripped 2 bases from V and 5 bases from J, with 12 bases between. The CDR3 length is 13 residues. The DNA for the CDR3 is TGTGCCTGGAGTTCCGAGGGGAGGGAGACCCAGTACTTC. Translated, it gives CAWSSEGRETQYF. Complete variable domain (other parts from reference TRBV30 and TRBJ2-5): SQTIHQWPATLVQPVGSPLSLECTVEGTSNPNLYWYRQAAGRGLQLLFYSVGIGQISSEVPQNLSASRPQDRQFILSSKKLLLSDSGFYLCAWSSEGRETQYFGPGTRLLVL.